The table lists the clone carrying this T cell receptor (beta chain) with a count of one. The CDR3 totals 13 residues. CDR1 and CDR2 from the germline V gene are SEHNR and FQNEAQ (reference sequence). Between the trimmed V and J ends, which lost 3 bases and 10 bases, there was a span of 13 bases. RNA transcripts were the template for amplifying TCR beta CDR3 regions. TCR CDR3 regions were first amplified by RT-PCR with HTBI primers. TCRdb passed the multiplex PCR reads through MiXCR, listing each CDR3 protein once. The sample comprises about 700,000 distinct CDR3 sequences, 14% of which are singletons, and roughly 10% rests with the top ten. The data belong to a study of T cells in Graves' hyperthyroidism and ophthalmopathy. Over 18 months, lack of ophthalmopathy progression marked Graves' hyperthyroidism as stable.

The V call is TRBV7-9, the J call TRBJ2-1; no firm D call. The receptor was isolated from a woman aged 18-35 years with Graves' hyperthyroidism. Specimen: blood. DNA of the CDR3: TGTGCCAGCAGCTTCGGAGATCTGAAGGAGCAGTTCTTC. Its protein is CASSFGDLKEQFF.